These 10 T cell receptor beta chains share one sample of origin, sequenced in a study of shared clonotypes between healthy human individuals. The method was immunoSEQ multiplex PCR; TCRdb's version includes in-frame clones alone and lacks a portion of them. The sample carries around 1.1 million clones, 75% to 85% recorded once. The specimen was memory CD4+ T cells from PBMCs. As to subset: CD45RA-negative fraction. All receptors derive from a young man in good health. Some clones in this sample may be carry-over from other donors' samples.

The chain combines TRBV10-3 with TRBJ1-1; weak D call: TRBD1 (5 bases). The CDR3 is 12 amino acids. Germline CDR1 ENHRY, CDR2 SYGVKD. The ends were cut back, 10 bases at V and 3 bases at J, with 12 bases in the middle. Here the CDR3 DNA reads TGTGCCACCCGACGGGGGGACACTGAAGCTTTCTTT. Translated, it gives CATRRGDTEAFF.

The chain is built from TRBV5-4 and TRBJ2-1; D is unclear. V lost 2 bases and J 9 bases, leaving 12 bases between the germline ends. CDR3 length: 13 amino acids. Germline V gene lookup returns CDR1 SGHNT and CDR2 YYREEE (reference sequence). This chain's CDR3 is CASSFQFQSEQFF. The DNA of the CDR3 is TGTGCCAGCAGCTTTCAGTTTCAGAGTGAGCAGTTCTTC.

The chain's CDR3 is CASSALAGGPGETQYF. The CDR3 bases are TGTGCCAGCAGTGCGCTAGCGGGAGGGCCGGGGGAGACCCAGTACTTC. V usage is TRBV2 and J usage is TRBJ2-5; 12 nucleotides agree with TRBD2. This CDR3 has 16 amino acids. Looked up from germline, CDR1 is SNHLY and CDR2 is FYNNEI. Losses at the gene ends were 4 bases for V and 5 bases for J; bases not matched to a gene: 8.

V and J are TRBV9 and TRBJ2-7; perhaps TRBD1 as D (6 bases). The CDR3 has 17 amino acids. V lost 0 bases and J 6 bases, leaving 22 bases between the germline ends. CDR1 is SGDLS, CDR2 YYNGEE, per germline. The CDR3 DNA reads as TGTGCCAGCAGCGTAGCCCCCTTCCCAGACAGGAATGGCGAGCAGTACTTC. Its translation is CASSVAPFPDRNGEQYF.

The chain recombines TRBV7-9 with TRBJ2-5; weak D call: TRBD1 (6 bases). Trimming pared 5 bases from V and 4 bases from J, leaving 17 bases between. Per the germline V gene, CDR1 is SEHNR and CDR2 is FQNEAQ (reference sequence). CDR3 length: 15 amino acids. The chain's CDR3 is CASSLVSGQGETQYF. CDR3 nucleotides: TGTGCCAGCAGCCTGGTCTCGGGACAAGGAGAGACCCAGTACTTC.

The chain links TRBV18 to TRBJ1-2; D may be TRBD1 (5 bases). Germline lookup yields CDR1 KGHSH and CDR2 LQKENI. V was clipped by 3 bases and J by 0 bases, with 17 bases between them. This CDR3 has 17 amino acids. As DNA, the CDR3 is TGTGCCAGCTCACCGATCGTGGCGGGGGTTGCTAACTATGGCTACACCTTC. Translated, it gives CASSPIVAGVANYGYTF.

The chain recombines TRBV5-1 with TRBJ1-5; TRBD1 aligns across 9 bases. The CDR3 runs 15 residues. Germline values: CDR1 SGHRS, CDR2 YFSETQ. V trimming: 4 bases; J trimming: 4 bases; junction bases outside the gene matches: 6. In nucleotides, the CDR3 is TGCGCCAGCAGCCTGGGGACAGGGAGAAATCAGCCCCAGCATTTT. This sequence encodes CASSLGTGRNQPQHF. Drawing the rest from reference TRBV5-1 and TRBJ1-5, the complete variable domain is KAGVTQTPRYLIKTRGQQVTLSCSPISGHRSVSWYQQTPGQGLQFLFEYFSETQRNKGNFPGRFSGRQFSNSRSEMNVSTLELGDSALYLCASSLGTGRNQPQHFGDGTRLSIL.

The V gene is TRBV10-3, the J gene TRBJ2-7; 13 bases fit TRBD2. Germline CDR1 and CDR2: ENHRY and SYGVKD. V was pared by 2 bases and J by 5 bases, with 3 bases of the junction left unmatched. The CDR3 length is 15 residues. CDR3 protein: CAISEGTSGTHEQYF. CDR3 nucleotides: TGTGCCATCAGTGAGGGGACTAGCGGGACCCACGAGCAGTACTTC.

The chain uses TRBV7-9 and TRBJ2-3, with TRBD2 matching 7 bases. The germline V gene encodes CDR1 SEHNR and CDR2 FQNEAQ (reference sequence). The CDR3 spans 15 residues. With 5 bases clipped from V and 6 bases from J, the junction kept 11 bases outside the gene matches. CDR3 sequence: CASSKRAGVEDTQYF. CDR3 DNA sequence: TGTGCCAGCAGCAAGCGGGCGGGAGTAGAGGATACGCAGTATTTT.

J is TRBJ1-1 and V is TRBV11-2; D unresolved. V lost 6 bases and J 8 bases, leaving 16 bases between the germline ends. CDR3 length: 13 residues. Germline CDR1 reads SGHAT; CDR2 reads FQNNGV. The DNA of the CDR3 is TGTGCCAGCAGGCCAGAAAGGCCCCACGAAGCTTTCTTT. It encodes CASRPERPHEAFF.